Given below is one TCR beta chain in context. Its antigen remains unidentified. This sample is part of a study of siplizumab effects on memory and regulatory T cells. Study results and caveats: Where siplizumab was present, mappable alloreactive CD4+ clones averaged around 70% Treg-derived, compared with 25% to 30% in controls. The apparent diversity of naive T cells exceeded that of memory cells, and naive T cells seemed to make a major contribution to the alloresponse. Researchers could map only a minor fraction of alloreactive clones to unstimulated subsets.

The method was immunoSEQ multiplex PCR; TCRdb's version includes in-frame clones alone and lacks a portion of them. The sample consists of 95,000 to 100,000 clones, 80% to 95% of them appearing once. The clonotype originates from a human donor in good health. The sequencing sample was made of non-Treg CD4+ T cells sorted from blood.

The CDR3 coding sequence is TGTGCCATCAGTGAGGAGCCCGGAGGGCACACTGAAGCTTTCTTT. Translated, it gives CAISEEPGGHTEAFF. The chain has TRBV10-3 and TRBJ1-1; D is ambiguous. Trimming removed 2 bases at V and 3 bases at J, with 13 bases between. The CDR3 loop spans 15 amino acids. Germline CDR1 and CDR2: ENHRY and SYGVKD.